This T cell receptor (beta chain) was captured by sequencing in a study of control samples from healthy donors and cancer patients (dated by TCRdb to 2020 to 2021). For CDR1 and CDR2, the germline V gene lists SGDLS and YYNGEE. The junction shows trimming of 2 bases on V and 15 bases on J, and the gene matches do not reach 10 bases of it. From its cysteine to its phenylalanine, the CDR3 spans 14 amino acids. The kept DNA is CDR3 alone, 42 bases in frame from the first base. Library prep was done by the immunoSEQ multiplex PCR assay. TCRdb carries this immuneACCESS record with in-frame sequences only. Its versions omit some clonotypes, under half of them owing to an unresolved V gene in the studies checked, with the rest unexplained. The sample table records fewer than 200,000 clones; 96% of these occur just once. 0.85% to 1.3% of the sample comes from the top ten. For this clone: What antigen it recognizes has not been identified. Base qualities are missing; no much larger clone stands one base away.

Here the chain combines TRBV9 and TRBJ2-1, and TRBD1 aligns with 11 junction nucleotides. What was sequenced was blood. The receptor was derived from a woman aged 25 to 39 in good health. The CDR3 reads CASSVGPGQGGPFF. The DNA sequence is TGTGCCAGCAGCGTGGGACCGGGACAGGGGGGTCCGTTCTTC. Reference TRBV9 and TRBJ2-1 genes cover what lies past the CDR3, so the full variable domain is DSGVTQTPKHLITATGQRVTLRCSPRSGDLSVYWYQQSLDQGLQFLIQYYNGEERAKGNILERFSAQQFPDLHSELNLSSLELGDSALYFCASSVGPGQGGPFFGPGTRLTVL.